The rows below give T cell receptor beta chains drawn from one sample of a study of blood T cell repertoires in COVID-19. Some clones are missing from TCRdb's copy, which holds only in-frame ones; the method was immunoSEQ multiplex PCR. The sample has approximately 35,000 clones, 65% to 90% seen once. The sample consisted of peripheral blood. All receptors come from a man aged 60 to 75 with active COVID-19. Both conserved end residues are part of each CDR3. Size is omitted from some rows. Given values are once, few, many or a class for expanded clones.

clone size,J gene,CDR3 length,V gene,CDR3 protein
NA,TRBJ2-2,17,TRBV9,CASSVGGGRPSAGELFF
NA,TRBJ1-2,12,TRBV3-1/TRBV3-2,CASSRGSYGYTF
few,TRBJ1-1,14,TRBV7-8,CASSYQGFDTEAFF
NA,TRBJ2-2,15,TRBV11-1,CASSSYNRRTGELFF
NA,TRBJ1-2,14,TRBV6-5,CASSWTGSNYGYTF
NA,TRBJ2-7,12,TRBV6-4,CASSGTSGSWYF
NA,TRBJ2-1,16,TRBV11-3,CASSSQGSLGYNEQFF
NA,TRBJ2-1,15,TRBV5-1,CASSSSAGAVNEQFF
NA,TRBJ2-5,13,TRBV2,CASSPGTSETQYF
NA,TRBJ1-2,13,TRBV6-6,CASSYGGESGYTF
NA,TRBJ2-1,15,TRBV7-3,CASSLDGGSVYEQFF
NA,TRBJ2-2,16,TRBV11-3,CASSPTSGINTGELFF
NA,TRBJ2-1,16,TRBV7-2,CASSPHPLSSYNEQFF
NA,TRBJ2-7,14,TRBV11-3,CASRRGQGSYEQYF
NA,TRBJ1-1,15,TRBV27,CASSSWGARNTEAFF
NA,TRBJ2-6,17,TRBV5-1,CASSLTGLPSGANVLTF
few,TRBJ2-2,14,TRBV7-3,CASSLGQGTGELFF
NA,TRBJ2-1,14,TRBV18,CASSPQASGNEQFF
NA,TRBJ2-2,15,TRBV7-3,CASSLAAGANGELFF
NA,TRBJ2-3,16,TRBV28,CASSTNPGRGTDTQYF
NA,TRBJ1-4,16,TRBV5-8,CASSLFRNRADEKLFF
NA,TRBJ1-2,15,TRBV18,CASSPPGGLLYGYTF
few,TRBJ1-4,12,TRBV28,CASLKQGEKLFF
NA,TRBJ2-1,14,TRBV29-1,CSVEDLGTRNEQFF
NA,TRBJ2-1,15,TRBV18,CASSFSSSSYNEQFF
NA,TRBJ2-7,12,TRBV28,CASGTGFYEQYF
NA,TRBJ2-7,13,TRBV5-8,CASSLGRGHEQYF
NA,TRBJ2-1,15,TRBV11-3,CASSSRTSKYNEQFF
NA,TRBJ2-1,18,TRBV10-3,CAISERGGSGSSYNEQFF
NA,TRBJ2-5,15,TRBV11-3,CASSPRWLAGTAQYF
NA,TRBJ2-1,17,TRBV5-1,CASSIDPMSGPYNEQFF
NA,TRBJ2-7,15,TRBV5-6,CASSGGTGGLYEQYF
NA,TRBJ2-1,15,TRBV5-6,CASSSPGLAGTPALF
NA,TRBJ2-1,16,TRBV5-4,CASREGLAGEYNEQFF
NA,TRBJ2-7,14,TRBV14,CASSQRTRLYEQYF
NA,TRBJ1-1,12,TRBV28,CASSSTGLEAFF
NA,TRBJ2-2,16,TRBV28,CASYGGSSANTGELFF
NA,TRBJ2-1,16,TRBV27,CAISSWADSSYNEQFF
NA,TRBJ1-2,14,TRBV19,CASSIRTGQYGYTF
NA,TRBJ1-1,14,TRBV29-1,CSALILTGNTEAFF
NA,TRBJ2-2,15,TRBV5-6,CASSPGLTDTGELFF
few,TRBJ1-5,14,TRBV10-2,CASTVDRIDQPQHF
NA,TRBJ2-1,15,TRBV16,CASSPAGTGGNEQFF
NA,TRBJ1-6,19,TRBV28,CASSMNRVPKKPSGSPLHF
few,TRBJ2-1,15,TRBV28,CASSLPGTSGSRQFF
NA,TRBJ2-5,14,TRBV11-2,CASSPGLAQETQYF
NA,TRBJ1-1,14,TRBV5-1,CASSSQGSGTEAFF
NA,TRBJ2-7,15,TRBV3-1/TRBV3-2,CASSQDLRGFNEQYF
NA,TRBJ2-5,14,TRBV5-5,CASSLEGRVETQYF
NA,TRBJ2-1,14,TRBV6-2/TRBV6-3,CASSSSGRAIGQFF
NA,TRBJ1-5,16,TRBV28,CASNTQGAGSNQPQHF
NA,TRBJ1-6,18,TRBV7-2,CASSLILDRGLSSSPLHF
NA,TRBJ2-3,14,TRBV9,CASSVQESKDTQYF
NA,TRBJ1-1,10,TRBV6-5,CASPNTEAFF